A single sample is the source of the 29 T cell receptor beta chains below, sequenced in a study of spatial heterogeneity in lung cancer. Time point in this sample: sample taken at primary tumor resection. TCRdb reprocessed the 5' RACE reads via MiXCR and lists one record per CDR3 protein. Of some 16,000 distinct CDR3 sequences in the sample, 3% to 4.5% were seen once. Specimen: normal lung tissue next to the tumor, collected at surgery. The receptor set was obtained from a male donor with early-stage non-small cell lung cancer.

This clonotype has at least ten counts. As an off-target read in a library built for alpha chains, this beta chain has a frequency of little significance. The CDR3 DNA sequence: TGTGCCAGCATAGCTTTGAGCTCCTACGAGCAGTACTTC. Its protein product is CASIALSSYEQYF. The genes are TRBV28 and TRBJ2-7; unclear D gene. The germline V and J ends were trimmed by 7 bases and 0 bases, with 10 bases remaining between them. CDR1 and CDR2 from the germline V gene are MDHEN and SYDVKM. This CDR3 has 13 amino acids.

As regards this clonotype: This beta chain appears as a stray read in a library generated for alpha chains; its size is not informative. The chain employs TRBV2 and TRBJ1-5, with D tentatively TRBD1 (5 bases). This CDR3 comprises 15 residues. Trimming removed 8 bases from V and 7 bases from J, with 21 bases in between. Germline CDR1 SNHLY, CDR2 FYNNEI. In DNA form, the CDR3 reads TGTGCCAGCCGGGGTGACAGCCCCGTCAGGCAGCCCCAGCATTTT. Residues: CASRGDSPVRQPQHF. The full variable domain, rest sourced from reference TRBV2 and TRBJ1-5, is EPEVTQTPSHQVTQMGQEVILRCVPISNHLYFYWYRQILGQKVEFLVSFYNNEISEKSEIFDDQFSVERPDGSNFTLKIRSTKLEDSAMYFCASRGDSPVRQPQHFGDGTRLSIL.

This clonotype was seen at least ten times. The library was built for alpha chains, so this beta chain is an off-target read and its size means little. CDR3 loop: CASSPDRLNNEQFF. The CDR3, as DNA: TGTGCCAGCTCACCTGACAGATTGAACAATGAGCAGTTCTTC. J is TRBJ2-1 and V is TRBV18, with D maybe TRBD1 (5 bases). Trimming shortened V by 3 bases and J by 5 bases, and 11 bases separated the two germline ends. This CDR3 comprises 14 residues. CDR1 and CDR2 (germline): KGHSH, LQKENI.

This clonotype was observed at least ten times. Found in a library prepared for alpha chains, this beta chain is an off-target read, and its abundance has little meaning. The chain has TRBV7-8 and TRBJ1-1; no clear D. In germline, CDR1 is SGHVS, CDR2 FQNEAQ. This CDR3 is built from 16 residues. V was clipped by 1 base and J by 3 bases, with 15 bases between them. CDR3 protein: CASSLGDPGVYTEAFF. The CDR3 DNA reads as TGTGCCAGCAGCTTAGGAGACCCCGGGGTTTACACTGAAGCTTTCTTT.

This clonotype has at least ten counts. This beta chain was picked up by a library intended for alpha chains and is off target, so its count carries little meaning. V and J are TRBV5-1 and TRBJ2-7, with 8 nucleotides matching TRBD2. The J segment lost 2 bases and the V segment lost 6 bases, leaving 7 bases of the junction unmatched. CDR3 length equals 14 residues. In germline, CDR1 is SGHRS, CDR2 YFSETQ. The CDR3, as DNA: TGCGCCAGCACCCCCGGACTAGCTACCTACGAGCAGTACTTC. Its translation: CASTPGLATYEQYF.

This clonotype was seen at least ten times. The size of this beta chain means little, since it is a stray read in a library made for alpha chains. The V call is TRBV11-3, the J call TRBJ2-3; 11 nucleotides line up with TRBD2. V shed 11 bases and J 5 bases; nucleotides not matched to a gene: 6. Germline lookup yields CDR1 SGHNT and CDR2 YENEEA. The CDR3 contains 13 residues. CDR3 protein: CAVLAGAGDTQYF. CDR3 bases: TGTGCCGTACTAGCGGGAGCTGGAGATACGCAGTATTTT.

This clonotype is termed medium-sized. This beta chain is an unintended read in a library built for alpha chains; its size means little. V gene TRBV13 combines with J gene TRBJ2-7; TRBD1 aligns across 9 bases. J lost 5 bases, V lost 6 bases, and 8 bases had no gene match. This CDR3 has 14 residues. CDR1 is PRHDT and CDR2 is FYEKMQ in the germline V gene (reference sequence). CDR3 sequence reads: CASRLGTGYDEQYF. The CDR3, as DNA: TGTGCCAGCAGACTGGGGACAGGGTACGACGAGCAGTACTTC.

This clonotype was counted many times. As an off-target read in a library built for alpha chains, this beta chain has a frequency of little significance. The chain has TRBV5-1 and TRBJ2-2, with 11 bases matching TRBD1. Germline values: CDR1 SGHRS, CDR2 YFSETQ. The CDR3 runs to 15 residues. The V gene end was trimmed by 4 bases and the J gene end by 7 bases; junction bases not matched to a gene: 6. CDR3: CASSPGQGAGGELFF. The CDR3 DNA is TGCGCCAGCAGCCCAGGACAGGGGGCAGGCGGGGAGCTGTTTTTT.

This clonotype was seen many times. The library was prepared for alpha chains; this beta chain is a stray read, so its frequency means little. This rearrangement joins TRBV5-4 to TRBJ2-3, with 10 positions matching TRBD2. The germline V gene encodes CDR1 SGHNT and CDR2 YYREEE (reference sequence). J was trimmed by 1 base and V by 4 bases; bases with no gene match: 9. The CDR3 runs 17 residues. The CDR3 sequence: CASSTPGLAFRTDTQYF. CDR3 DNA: TGTGCCAGCAGCACCCCGGGACTAGCGTTTCGCACAGATACGCAGTATTTT.

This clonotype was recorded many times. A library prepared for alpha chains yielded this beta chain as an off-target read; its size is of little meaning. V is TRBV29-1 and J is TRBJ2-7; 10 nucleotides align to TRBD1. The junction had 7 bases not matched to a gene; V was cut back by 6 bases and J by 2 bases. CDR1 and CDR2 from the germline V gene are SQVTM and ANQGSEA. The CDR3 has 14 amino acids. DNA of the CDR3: TGCAGCGTAGTACAGACAGGGGGCCCCTACGAGCAGTACTTC. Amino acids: CSVVQTGGPYEQYF.

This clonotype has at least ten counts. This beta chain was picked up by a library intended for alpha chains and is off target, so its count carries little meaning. CDR3 DNA sequence: TGTGCCAGCAGACCTGGACAGGTCGATTCACCCCTCCACTTT. This translates into CASRPGQVDSPLHF. The chain employs TRBV6-5 and TRBJ1-6; 7 bases are a match to TRBD1. Trimming cost V 6 bases and J 8 bases; bases outside gene matches: 7. Germline V lookup: CDR1 MNHEY, CDR2 SVGAGI. The CDR3 has 14 amino acids.

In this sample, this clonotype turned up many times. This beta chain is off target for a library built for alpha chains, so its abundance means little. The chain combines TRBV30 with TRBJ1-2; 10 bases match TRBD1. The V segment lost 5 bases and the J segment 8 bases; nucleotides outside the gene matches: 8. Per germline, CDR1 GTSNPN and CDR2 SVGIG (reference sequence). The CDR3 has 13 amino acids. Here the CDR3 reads CAWGRQGAIGYTF. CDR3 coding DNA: TGTGCCTGGGGAAGACAGGGGGCGATCGGCTACACCTTC.

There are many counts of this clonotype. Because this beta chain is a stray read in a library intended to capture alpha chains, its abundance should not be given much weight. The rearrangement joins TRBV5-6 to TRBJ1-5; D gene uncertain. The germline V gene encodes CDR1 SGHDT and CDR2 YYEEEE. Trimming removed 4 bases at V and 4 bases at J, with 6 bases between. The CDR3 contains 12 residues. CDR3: CASSKLNQPQHF. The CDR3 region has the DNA TGTGCCAGCAGCAAACTAAATCAGCCCCAGCATTTT.

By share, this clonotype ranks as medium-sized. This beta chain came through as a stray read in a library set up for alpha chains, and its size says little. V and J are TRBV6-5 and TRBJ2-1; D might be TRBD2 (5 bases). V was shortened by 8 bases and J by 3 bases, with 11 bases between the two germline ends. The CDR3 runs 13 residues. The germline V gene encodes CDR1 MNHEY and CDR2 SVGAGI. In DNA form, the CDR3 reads TGTGCCAGCGGTCGGAGGAACTACAATGAGCAGTTCTTC. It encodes CASGRRNYNEQFF.

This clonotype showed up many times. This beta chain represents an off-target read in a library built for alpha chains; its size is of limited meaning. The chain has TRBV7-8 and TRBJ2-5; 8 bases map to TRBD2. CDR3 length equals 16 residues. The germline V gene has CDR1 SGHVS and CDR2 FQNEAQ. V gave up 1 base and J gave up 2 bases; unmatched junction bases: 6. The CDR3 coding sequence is TGTGCCAGCAGCTTAGGGACTAGCCCAACACAAGAGACCCAGTACTTC. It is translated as CASSLGTSPTQETQYF. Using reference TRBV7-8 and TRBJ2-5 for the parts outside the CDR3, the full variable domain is GAGVSQSPRYKVAKRGQDVALRCDPISGHVSLFWYQQALGQGPEFLTYFQNEAQLDKSGLPSDRFFAERPEGSVSTLKIQRTQQEDSAVYLCASSLGTSPTQETQYFGPGTRLLVL.

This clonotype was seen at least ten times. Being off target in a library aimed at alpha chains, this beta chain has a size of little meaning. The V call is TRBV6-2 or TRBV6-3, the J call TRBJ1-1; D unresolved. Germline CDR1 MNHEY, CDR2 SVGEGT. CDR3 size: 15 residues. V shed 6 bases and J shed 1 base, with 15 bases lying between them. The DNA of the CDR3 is TGTGCCAGCAGGACCCGACGGATGAGGAACACTGAAGCTTTCTTT. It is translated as CASRTRRMRNTEAFF.

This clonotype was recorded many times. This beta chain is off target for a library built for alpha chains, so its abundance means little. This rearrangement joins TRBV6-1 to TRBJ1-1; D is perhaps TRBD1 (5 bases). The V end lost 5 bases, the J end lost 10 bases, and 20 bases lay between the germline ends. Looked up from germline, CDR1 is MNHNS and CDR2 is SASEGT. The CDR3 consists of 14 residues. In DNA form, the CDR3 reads TGTGCCAGCAGTACTAATCAGGGAGATAGAGGAGCTTTCTTT. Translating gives CASSTNQGDRGAFF.

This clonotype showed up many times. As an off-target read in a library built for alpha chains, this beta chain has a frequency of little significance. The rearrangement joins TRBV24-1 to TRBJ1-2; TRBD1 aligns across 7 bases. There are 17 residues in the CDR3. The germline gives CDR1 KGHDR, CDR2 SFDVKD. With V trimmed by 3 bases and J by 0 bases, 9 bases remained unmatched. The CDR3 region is CATSDGRDSPANYGYTF. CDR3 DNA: TGTGCCACCAGTGATGGAAGGGACAGCCCAGCTAACTATGGCTACACCTTC.

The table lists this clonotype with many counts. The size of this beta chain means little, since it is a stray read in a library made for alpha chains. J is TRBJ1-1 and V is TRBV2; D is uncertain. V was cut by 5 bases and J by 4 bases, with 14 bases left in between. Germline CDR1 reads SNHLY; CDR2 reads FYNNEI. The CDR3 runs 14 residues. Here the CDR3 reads CASSLEIESTEAFF. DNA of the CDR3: TGTGCCAGCAGTTTAGAAATAGAGAGCACTGAAGCTTTCTTT.

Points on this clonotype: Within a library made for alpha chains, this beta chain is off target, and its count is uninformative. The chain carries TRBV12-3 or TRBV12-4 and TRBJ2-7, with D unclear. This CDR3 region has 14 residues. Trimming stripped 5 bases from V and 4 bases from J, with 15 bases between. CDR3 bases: TGTGCCAGCAGTCCACTCCAGCAGACGTACGAGCAGTACTTC. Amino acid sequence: CASSPLQQTYEQYF.

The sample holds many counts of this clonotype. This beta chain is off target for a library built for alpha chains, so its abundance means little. In DNA form, the CDR3 reads TGCGCCAGCAGCTTGGCGGGGAATTCTATTCAGTACTTC. Protein: CASSLAGNSIQYF. This sequence joins TRBV5-1 and TRBJ2-4; a possible D gene is TRBD2 (5 bases). The CDR3 has 13 amino acids. Germline V lookup: CDR1 SGHRS, CDR2 YFSETQ. The germline V and J ends were trimmed by 0 bases and 10 bases, with 11 bases remaining between them.

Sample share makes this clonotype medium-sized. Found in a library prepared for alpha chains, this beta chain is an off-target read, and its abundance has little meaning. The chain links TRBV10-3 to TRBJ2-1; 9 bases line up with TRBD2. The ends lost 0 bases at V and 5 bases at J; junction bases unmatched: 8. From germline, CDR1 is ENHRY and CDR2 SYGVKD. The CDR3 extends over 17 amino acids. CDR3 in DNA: TGTGCCATCAGTGAGTCGAGGGCTAGCGGGGACCACAATGAGCAGTTCTTC. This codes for CAISESRASGDHNEQFF.

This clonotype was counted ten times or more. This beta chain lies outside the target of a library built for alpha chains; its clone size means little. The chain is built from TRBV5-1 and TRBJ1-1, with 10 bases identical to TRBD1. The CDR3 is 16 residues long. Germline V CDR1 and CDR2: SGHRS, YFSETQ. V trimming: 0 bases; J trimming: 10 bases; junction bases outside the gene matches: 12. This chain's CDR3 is CASSLGSAGTGDPAFF. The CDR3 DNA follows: TGCGCCAGCAGCTTGGGAAGTGCTGGGACAGGGGATCCAGCTTTCTTT.

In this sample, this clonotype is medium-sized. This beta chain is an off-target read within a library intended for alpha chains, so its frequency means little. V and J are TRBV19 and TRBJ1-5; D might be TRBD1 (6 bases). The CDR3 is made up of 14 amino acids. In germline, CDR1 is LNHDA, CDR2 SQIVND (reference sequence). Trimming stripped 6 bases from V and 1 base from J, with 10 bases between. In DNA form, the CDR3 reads TGTGCCAGTAGGGGACAAGGAAGCAATCAGCCCCAGCATTTT. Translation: CASRGQGSNQPQHF.

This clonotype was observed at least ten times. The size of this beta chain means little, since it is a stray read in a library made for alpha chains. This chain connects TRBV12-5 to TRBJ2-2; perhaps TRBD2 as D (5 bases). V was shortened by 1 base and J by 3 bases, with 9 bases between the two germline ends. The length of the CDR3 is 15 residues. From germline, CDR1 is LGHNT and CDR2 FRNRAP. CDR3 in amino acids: CASGLDPGYTGELFF. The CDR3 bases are TGTGCTAGTGGTTTGGACCCGGGATACACCGGGGAGCTGTTTTTT.

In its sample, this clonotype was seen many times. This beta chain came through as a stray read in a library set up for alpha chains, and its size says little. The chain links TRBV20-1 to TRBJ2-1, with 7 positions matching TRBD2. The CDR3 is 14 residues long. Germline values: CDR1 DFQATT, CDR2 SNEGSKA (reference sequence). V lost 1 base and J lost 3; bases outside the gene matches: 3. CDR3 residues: CSARGRTSYNEQFF. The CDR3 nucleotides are TGCAGTGCTAGAGGGAGGACTAGCTACAATGAGCAGTTCTTC.

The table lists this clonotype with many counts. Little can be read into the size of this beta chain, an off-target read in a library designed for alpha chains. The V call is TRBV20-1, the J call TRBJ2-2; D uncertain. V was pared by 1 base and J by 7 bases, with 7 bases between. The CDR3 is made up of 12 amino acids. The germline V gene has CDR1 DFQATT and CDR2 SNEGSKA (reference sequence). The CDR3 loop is CSARVGVGELFF. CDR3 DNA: TGCAGTGCTAGAGTCGGAGTCGGGGAGCTGTTTTTT.

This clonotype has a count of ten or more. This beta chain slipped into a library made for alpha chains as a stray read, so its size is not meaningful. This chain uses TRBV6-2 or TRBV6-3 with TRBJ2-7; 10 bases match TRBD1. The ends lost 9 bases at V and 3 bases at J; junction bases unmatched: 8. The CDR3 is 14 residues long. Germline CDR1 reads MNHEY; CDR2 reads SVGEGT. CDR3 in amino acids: CASSRGQGVYEQYF. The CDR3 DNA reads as TGTGCCAGTTCCCGCGGACAGGGGGTCTACGAGCAGTACTTC.

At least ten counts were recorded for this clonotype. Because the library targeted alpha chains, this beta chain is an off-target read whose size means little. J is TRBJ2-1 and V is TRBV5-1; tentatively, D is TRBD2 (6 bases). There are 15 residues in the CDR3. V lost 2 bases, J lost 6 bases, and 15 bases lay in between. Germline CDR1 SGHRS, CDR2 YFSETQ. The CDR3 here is CASSFTRMEGNEQFF. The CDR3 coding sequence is TGCGCCAGCAGCTTTACTAGGATGGAGGGCAATGAGCAGTTCTTC.